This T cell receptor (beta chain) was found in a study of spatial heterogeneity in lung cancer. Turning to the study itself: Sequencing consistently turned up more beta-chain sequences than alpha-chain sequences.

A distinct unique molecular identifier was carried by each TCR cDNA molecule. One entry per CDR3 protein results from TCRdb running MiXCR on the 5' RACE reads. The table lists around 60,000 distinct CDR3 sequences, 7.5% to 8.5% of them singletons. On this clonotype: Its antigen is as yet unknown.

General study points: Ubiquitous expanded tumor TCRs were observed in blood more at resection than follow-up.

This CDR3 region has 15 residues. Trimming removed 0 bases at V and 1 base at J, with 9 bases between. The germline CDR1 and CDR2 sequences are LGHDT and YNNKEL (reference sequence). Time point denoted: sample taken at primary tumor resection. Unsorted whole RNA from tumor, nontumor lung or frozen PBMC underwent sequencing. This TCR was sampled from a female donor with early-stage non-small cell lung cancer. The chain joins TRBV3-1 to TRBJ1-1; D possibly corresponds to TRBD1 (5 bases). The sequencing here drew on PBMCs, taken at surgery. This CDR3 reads CASSQDTGRNTEAFF. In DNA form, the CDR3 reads TGTGCCAGCAGCCAAGATACAGGAAGGAACACTGAAGCTTTCTTT.